This TCR beta chain is drawn from a study of cytomegalovirus exposure and HLA in healthy donors. V was pared by 7 bases and J by 0 bases, with 9 bases of the junction left unmatched. Germline lookup yields CDR1 MNHNY and CDR2 SVGAGI (reference sequence). This CDR3 region has 16 residues. The study ran its PCR with 60 Vbeta and 13 Jbeta primers. Using immunoSEQ multiplex PCR, the repertoire was profiled, and TCRdb retains in-frame clones only, with some absent. This sample's table has 200,000 or so clones. The sequenced sample was PBMCs. This receptor was obtained from a boy between 10 and 17 years old in good health and CMV-seronegative. The gene calls are TRBV6-6 and TRBJ2-5, with 9 bases fitting TRBD1. Here the CDR3 DNA reads TGTGCCAGCAATAACAGGGGGCTGGAGTACCAAGAGACCCAGTACTTC. Translation gives CASNNRGLEYQETQYF.